This TCR beta chain was identified during a study of untreated major depressive disorder. Study-wide results and caveats: Findings may not generalize because the study sample was small. Compared with controls, depressed patients showed more TRBV05-01 (Vbeta 5.1) usage in CD4+ T cells.

Participants with major medical conditions, Axis I/II comorbidities, regular medication or illicit drug use were excluded. CD4+ T cells were isolated from thawed PBMCs by magnetic negative selection. The CDR3 covers 16 residues. Comments on this clone: Its antigen is not known.

Repertoires were generated with immunoSEQ multiplex PCR, while TCRdb's copy carries only in-frame clones and drops some. The repertoire consists of approximately 15,000 clones, with 75% to 95% occurring once and the leading ten covering 1.5% to 2%. The sample was CD4+ T cells from PBMCs. The sequence was collected from a woman between 25 and 40 years old with major depressive disorder. The chain uses TRBV21-1 and TRBJ1-3; the DNA was not used to check the table's D call, TRBD1. TRBV21-1 is given as a pseudogene. Here the CDR3 DNA reads TGTGCCAGCAGCTCTCCGGGACACCACTCTGGAAACACCATATATTTT. It translates to CASSSPGHHSGNTIYF.